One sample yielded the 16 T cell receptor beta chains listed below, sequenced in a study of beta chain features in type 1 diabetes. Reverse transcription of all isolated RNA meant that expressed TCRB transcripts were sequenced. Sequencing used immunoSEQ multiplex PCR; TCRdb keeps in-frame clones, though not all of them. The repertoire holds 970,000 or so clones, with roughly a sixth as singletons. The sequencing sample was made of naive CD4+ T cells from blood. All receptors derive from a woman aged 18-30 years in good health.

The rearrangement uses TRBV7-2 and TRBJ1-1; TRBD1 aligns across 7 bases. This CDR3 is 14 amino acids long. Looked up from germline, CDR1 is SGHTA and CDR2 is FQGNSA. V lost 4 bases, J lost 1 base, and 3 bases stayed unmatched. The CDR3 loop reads CASSYDRENTEAFF. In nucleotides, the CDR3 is TGTGCCAGCAGCTACGACAGGGAGAACACTGAAGCTTTCTTT.

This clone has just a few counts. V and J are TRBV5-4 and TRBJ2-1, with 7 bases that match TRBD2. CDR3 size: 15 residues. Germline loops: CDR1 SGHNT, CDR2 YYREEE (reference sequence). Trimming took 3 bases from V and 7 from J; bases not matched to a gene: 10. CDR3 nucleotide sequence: TGTGCCAGCAGCTCAGCGCTTTCACTAGCGAATGAGCAGTTCTTC. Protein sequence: CASSSALSLANEQFF.

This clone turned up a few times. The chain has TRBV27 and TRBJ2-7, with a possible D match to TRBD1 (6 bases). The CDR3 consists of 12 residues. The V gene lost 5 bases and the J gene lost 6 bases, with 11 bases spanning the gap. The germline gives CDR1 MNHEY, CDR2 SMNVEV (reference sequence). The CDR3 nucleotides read TGTGCCAGCAGTCGCCAGGGGCTCGAGCAGTACTTC. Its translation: CASSRQGLEQYF.

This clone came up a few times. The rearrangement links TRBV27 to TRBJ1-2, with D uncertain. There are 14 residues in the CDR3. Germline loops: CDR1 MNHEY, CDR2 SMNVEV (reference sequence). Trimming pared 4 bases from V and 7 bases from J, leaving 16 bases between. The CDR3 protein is CASSSSTFASGYTF. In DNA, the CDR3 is TGTGCCAGCAGTTCCTCGACATTCGCTTCTGGCTACACCTTC.

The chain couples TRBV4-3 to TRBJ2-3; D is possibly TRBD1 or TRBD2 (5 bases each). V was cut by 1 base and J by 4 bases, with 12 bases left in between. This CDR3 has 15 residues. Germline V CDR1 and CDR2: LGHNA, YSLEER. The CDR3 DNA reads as TGCGCCAGCAGCCAAGGGGTGGGACCCTCAGATACGCAGTATTTT. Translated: CASSQGVGPSDTQYF.

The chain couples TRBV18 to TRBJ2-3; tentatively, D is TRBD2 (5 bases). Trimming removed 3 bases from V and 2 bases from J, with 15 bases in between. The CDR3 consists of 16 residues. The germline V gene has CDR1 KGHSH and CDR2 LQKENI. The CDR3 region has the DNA TGTGCCAGCTCACCTACGAGCGGTGATTTCACAGATACGCAGTATTTT. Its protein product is CASSPTSGDFTDTQYF.

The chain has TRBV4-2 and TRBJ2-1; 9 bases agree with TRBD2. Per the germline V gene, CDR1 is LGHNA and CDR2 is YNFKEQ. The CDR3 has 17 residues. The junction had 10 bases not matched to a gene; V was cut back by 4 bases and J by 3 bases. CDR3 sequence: CASSPGTSNEHYNEQFF. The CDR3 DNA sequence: TGTGCCAGCAGCCCGGGGACTAGCAATGAACACTACAATGAGCAGTTCTTC.

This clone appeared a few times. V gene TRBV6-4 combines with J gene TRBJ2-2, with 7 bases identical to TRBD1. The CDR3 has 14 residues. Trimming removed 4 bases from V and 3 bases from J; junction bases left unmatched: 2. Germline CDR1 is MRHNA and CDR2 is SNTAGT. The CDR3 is CASSADRDTGELFF. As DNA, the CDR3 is TGTGCCAGCAGTGCCGACAGGGACACCGGGGAGCTGTTTTTT.

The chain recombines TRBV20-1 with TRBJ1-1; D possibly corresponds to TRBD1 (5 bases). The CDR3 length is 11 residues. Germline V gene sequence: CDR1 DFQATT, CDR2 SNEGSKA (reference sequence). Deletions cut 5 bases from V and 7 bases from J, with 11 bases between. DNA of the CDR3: TGCAGTGCTCACCAGGGAGTTGAAGCTTTCTTT. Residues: CSAHQGVEAFF.

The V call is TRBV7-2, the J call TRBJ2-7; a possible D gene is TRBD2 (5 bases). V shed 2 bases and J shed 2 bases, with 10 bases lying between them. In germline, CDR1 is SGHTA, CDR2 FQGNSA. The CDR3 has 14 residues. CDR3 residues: CASSLRGSPYEQYF. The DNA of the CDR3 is TGTGCCAGCAGCTTACGCGGGTCACCCTACGAGCAGTACTTC.

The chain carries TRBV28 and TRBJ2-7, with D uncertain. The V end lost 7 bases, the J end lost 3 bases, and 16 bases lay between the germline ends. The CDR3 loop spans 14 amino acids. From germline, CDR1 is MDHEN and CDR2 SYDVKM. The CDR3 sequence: CASTSDSNNYEQYF. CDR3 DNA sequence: TGTGCCAGCACCTCCGACTCCAACAACTACGAGCAGTACTTC.

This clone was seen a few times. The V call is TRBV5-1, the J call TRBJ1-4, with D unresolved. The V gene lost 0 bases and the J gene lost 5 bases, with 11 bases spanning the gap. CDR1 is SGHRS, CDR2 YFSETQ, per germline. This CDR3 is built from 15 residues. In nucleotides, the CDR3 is TGCGCCAGCAGCTTGGGTCGGGCGGCGAATGAAAAACTGTTTTTT. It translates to CASSLGRAANEKLFF.

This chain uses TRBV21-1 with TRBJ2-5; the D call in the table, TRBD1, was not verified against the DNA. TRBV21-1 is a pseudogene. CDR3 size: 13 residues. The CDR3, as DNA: TGTGCCGGTCTGACAGGAGTATCAGAGACCCAGTACTTC. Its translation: CAGLTGVSETQYF.

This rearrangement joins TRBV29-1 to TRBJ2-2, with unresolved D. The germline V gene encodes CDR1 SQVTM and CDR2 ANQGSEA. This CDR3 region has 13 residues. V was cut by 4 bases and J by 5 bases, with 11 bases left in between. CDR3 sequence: CSVVLRFTGELFF. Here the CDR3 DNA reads TGCAGCGTTGTACTAAGGTTTACCGGGGAGCTGTTTTTT.

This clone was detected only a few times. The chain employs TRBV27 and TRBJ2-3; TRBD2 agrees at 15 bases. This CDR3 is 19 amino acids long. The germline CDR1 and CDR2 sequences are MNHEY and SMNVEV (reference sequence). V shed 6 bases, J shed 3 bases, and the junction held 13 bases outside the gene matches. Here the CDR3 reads CASSLQGLAGGGFTDTQYF. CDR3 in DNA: TGTGCCAGCAGCCTCCAGGGACTAGCGGGAGGCGGTTTTACAGATACGCAGTATTTT.

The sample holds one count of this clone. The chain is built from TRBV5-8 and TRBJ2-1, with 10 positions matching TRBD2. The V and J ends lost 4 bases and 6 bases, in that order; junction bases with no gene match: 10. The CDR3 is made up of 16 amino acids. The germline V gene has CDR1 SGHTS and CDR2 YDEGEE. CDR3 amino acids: CASSHLSGRAPNEQFF. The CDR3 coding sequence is TGTGCCAGCAGCCACCTGAGCGGGAGGGCCCCCAATGAGCAGTTCTTC.